Listed below are T cell receptor beta chains from one sample, sequenced in a study of T cells in Graves' hyperthyroidism and ophthalmopathy. MiXCR was run by TCRdb on the multiplex PCR reads, yielding one entry per CDR3 protein. The table shows about 840,000 distinct CDR3 sequences, with 35% to 40% occurring only once. The source material was blood. The receptors were sampled from a man younger than 30 with Graves' hyperthyroidism. Both conserved end residues are part of each CDR3. Fields, in order: clone size, CDR3 length, D gene, J gene, V gene, CDR3 protein, CDR3 DNA. D genes are given only for firm matches. A clone size is listed for some rows: how often the clone was seen (once, few, many), or a class if it is expanded.

clone size: few
CDR3 length: 13
D gene: NA
J gene: TRBJ2-3
V gene: TRBV10-3
CDR3 protein: CAISEGSPDTQYF
CDR3 DNA: TGTGCCATCAGTGAGGGGAGTCCGGATACGCAGTATTTT

clone size: few
CDR3 length: 14
D gene: NA
J gene: TRBJ2-2
V gene: TRBV2
CDR3 protein: CASIGSSNTGELFF
CDR3 DNA: TGTGCCAGCATCGGCAGCTCGAACACCGGGGAGCTGTTTTTT

clone size: few
CDR3 length: 16
D gene: NA
J gene: TRBJ1-2
V gene: TRBV5-4
CDR3 protein: CASSQEDRTTLYGYTF
CDR3 DNA: TGTGCCAGCAGCCAAGAAGACAGGACCACTCTATATGGCTACACCTTC

clone size: NA
CDR3 length: 12
D gene: NA
J gene: TRBJ2-7
V gene: TRBV7-2
CDR3 protein: CASSLAREAQYF
CDR3 DNA: TGTGCCAGCAGCTTAGCCCGAGAGGCCCAGTACTTC

clone size: many
CDR3 length: 13
D gene: NA
J gene: TRBJ1-6
V gene: TRBV4-1
CDR3 protein: CASSQVGDSPLHF
CDR3 DNA: TGCGCCAGCAGCCAAGTTGGGGACTCACCCCTCCACTTT

clone size: many
CDR3 length: 15
D gene: NA
J gene: TRBJ1-5
V gene: TRBV15
CDR3 protein: CATSGGRGVNQPQHF
CDR3 DNA: TGTGCCACCAGCGGGGGAAGGGGGGTCAATCAGCCCCAGCATTTT

clone size: many
CDR3 length: 13
D gene: TRBD1
J gene: TRBJ2-5
V gene: TRBV12-3/TRBV12-4
CDR3 protein: CASSFPGGETQYF
CDR3 DNA: TGTGCCAGCAGTTTCCCAGGGGGAGAGACCCAGTACTTC

clone size: NA
CDR3 length: 16
D gene: NA
J gene: TRBJ1-1
V gene: TRBV10-3
CDR3 protein: CASTPASAYMNTEAFF
CDR3 DNA: TGTGCCAGCACTCCAGCTTCGGCATATATGAACACTGAAGCTTTCTTT

clone size: NA
CDR3 length: 12
D gene: NA
J gene: TRBJ2-7
V gene: TRBV5-4
CDR3 protein: CASTSRWNEHYF
CDR3 DNA: TGTGCCAGCACCTCGCGTTGGAACGAGCACTACTTC

clone size: many
CDR3 length: 12
D gene: NA
J gene: TRBJ1-6
V gene: TRBV6-5
CDR3 protein: CASGPTVRPLHF
CDR3 DNA: TGTGCCAGCGGGCCCACTGTAAGACCCCTCCACTTT

clone size: few
CDR3 length: 13
D gene: NA
J gene: TRBJ2-7
V gene: TRBV7-8
CDR3 protein: CASRNWGASEQYF
CDR3 DNA: TGTGCCAGCCGTAACTGGGGGGCGAGTGAGCAGTACTTC

clone size: NA
CDR3 length: 15
D gene: NA
J gene: TRBJ2-2
V gene: TRBV7-2
CDR3 protein: CASSTERGTAGELFF
CDR3 DNA: TGTGCCAGCAGCACAGAACGCGGGACAGCCGGGGAGCTGTTTTTT

clone size: many
CDR3 length: 16
D gene: NA
J gene: TRBJ1-6
V gene: TRBV7-2
CDR3 protein: CASSSTIQGLNSPLHF
CDR3 DNA: TGTGCCAGCAGCTCAACGATACAGGGACTTAATTCACCCCTCCACTTT

clone size: many
CDR3 length: 14
D gene: NA
J gene: TRBJ1-6
V gene: TRBV10-3
CDR3 protein: CAISESRARSPLHF
CDR3 DNA: TGTGCCATCAGTGAGTCCAGGGCGCGGTCACCCCTCCACTTT

clone size: many
CDR3 length: 12
D gene: TRBD2
J gene: TRBJ2-5
V gene: TRBV20-1
CDR3 protein: CSASSGRETQYF
CDR3 DNA: TGCAGTGCTAGCAGCGGGAGAGAGACCCAGTACTTC

clone size: many
CDR3 length: 15
D gene: NA
J gene: TRBJ1-1
V gene: TRBV7-6
CDR3 protein: CASSLAPSMNTEAFF
CDR3 DNA: TGTGCCAGCAGCTTAGCGCCCAGCATGAACACTGAAGCTTTCTTT

clone size: NA
CDR3 length: 15
D gene: NA
J gene: TRBJ2-2
V gene: TRBV5-6
CDR3 protein: CASGLKTGGTGELFF
CDR3 DNA: TGTGCCAGCGGCTTGAAGACAGGAGGCACCGGGGAGCTGTTTTTT

clone size: few
CDR3 length: 18
D gene: NA
J gene: TRBJ1-5
V gene: TRBV19
CDR3 protein: CASSMSGGRGRYNQPQHF
CDR3 DNA: TGTGCCAGTAGTATGAGTGGAGGGAGGGGCCGATACAATCAGCCCCAGCATTTT

clone size: many
CDR3 length: 15
D gene: NA
J gene: TRBJ1-3
V gene: TRBV9
CDR3 protein: CASSVRPHGENTIYF
CDR3 DNA: TGTGCCAGCAGCGTTAGACCGCACGGCGAAAACACCATATATTTT

clone size: NA
CDR3 length: 16
D gene: NA
J gene: TRBJ2-7
V gene: TRBV7-2
CDR3 protein: CASSSTNAGVGDEQYF
CDR3 DNA: TGTGCCAGCAGCTCGACTAACGCAGGGGTTGGGGACGAGCAGTACTTC

clone size: NA
CDR3 length: 13
D gene: NA
J gene: TRBJ2-7
V gene: TRBV7-9
CDR3 protein: CASSSPRTYEQYF
CDR3 DNA: TGTGCCAGCAGCTCGCCACGGACCTACGAGCAGTACTTC

clone size: NA
CDR3 length: 17
D gene: TRBD1
J gene: TRBJ1-4
V gene: TRBV20-1
CDR3 protein: CSARPQGQGATNEKLFF
CDR3 DNA: TGCAGTGCTAGACCCCAGGGACAGGGTGCAACTAATGAAAAACTGTTTTTT

clone size: NA
CDR3 length: 15
D gene: NA
J gene: TRBJ2-6
V gene: TRBV5-1
CDR3 protein: CASSQEVSGANVLTF
CDR3 DNA: TGTGCCAGCAGCCAAGAGGTTTCTGGGGCCAACGTCCTGACTTTC

clone size: many
CDR3 length: 13
D gene: NA
J gene: TRBJ1-5
V gene: TRBV2
CDR3 protein: CASHLQLLRPQHF
CDR3 DNA: TGTGCCAGCCATCTCCAACTTTTGAGACCCCAGCATTTT

clone size: NA
CDR3 length: 15
D gene: NA
J gene: TRBJ1-1
V gene: TRBV25-1
CDR3 protein: CASVTPGTVNTEAFF
CDR3 DNA: TGTGCCAGCGTAACTCCCGGGACGGTGAACACTGAAGCTTTCTTT

clone size: many
CDR3 length: 15
D gene: NA
J gene: TRBJ1-6
V gene: TRBV14
CDR3 protein: CASSQVTPMASPLHF
CDR3 DNA: TGTGCCAGCAGCCAAGTCACACCAATGGCGTCACCCCTCCACTTT

clone size: NA
CDR3 length: 17
D gene: TRBD2
J gene: TRBJ2-7
V gene: TRBV7-9
CDR3 protein: CASSLAQASGLAYEQYF
CDR3 DNA: TGTGCCAGCAGCTTAGCGCAGGCTAGCGGTTTGGCCTACGAGCAGTACTTC

clone size: once
CDR3 length: 11
D gene: TRBD1
J gene: TRBJ1-1
V gene: TRBV9
CDR3 protein: CAHRGDTEAFF
CDR3 DNA: TGTGCCCACAGGGGTGACACTGAAGCTTTCTTT

clone size: NA
CDR3 length: 15
D gene: NA
J gene: TRBJ2-5
V gene: TRBV6-6
CDR3 protein: CPVWGSAGTQETQYF
CDR3 DNA: TGTCCCGTCTGGGGCAGCGCCGGGACCCAAGAGACCCAGTACTTC

clone size: NA
CDR3 length: 12
D gene: NA
J gene: TRBJ1-3
V gene: TRBV6-5
CDR3 protein: CASGPRGNTIYF
CDR3 DNA: TGTGCCAGCGGCCCGAGGGGAAACACCATATATTTT

clone size: NA
CDR3 length: 16
D gene: NA
J gene: TRBJ2-7
V gene: TRBV7-2
CDR3 protein: CASSTSTSGITYEQYF
CDR3 DNA: TGTGCCAGCAGCACTTCAACCTCAGGGATCACCTACGAGCAGTACTTC

clone size: many
CDR3 length: 15
D gene: NA
J gene: TRBJ2-7
V gene: TRBV7-6
CDR3 protein: CASSSHAQGDYEQYF
CDR3 DNA: TGTGCCAGCAGCTCCCATGCCCAAGGGGACTACGAGCAGTACTTC

clone size: NA
CDR3 length: 15
D gene: NA
J gene: TRBJ2-7
V gene: TRBV7-3
CDR3 protein: CASSPGGGEGYEQYF
CDR3 DNA: TGTGCCAGCAGCCCCGGTGGGGGTGAGGGCTACGAGCAGTACTTC

clone size: NA
CDR3 length: 13
D gene: NA
J gene: TRBJ2-5
V gene: TRBV6-5
CDR3 protein: CASSFSHQEAQYF
CDR3 DNA: TGTGCCAGCAGTTTTTCGCACCAAGAGGCCCAGTACTTC

clone size: many
CDR3 length: 13
D gene: NA
J gene: TRBJ1-1
V gene: TRBV7-6
CDR3 protein: CASSRTETTEAFF
CDR3 DNA: TGTGCCAGCAGCCGGACAGAGACCACTGAAGCTTTCTTT

clone size: NA
CDR3 length: 14
D gene: NA
J gene: TRBJ1-3
V gene: TRBV7-6
CDR3 protein: CASSSDPRGNTIYF
CDR3 DNA: TGTGCCAGCAGCTCGGACCCGAGGGGAAACACCATATATTTT

clone size: NA
CDR3 length: 12
D gene: NA
J gene: TRBJ1-2
V gene: TRBV4-1
CDR3 protein: CASSQTRGNYTF
CDR3 DNA: TGCGCCAGCAGCCAAACGAGGGGTAACTACACCTTC

clone size: many
CDR3 length: 13
D gene: NA
J gene: TRBJ1-2
V gene: TRBV20-1
CDR3 protein: CSADDRSLYGYTF
CDR3 DNA: TGCAGTGCAGATGACAGATCCCTCTATGGCTACACCTTC

clone size: NA
CDR3 length: 13
D gene: NA
J gene: TRBJ1-5
V gene: TRBV10-3
CDR3 protein: CATDGAGNQPQHF
CDR3 DNA: TGTGCTACGGACGGAGCGGGCAATCAGCCCCAGCATTTT

clone size: NA
CDR3 length: 16
D gene: TRBD1
J gene: TRBJ2-5
V gene: TRBV7-2
CDR3 protein: CASSRMTGLVEETQYF
CDR3 DNA: TGTGCCAGCAGCCGGATGACAGGGTTGGTTGAAGAGACCCAGTACTTC

clone size: many
CDR3 length: 13
D gene: TRBD2
J gene: TRBJ2-5
V gene: TRBV29-1
CDR3 protein: CSVASGGEETQYF
CDR3 DNA: TGCAGCGTGGCCTCGGGGGGGGAAGAGACCCAGTACTTC

clone size: NA
CDR3 length: 14
D gene: NA
J gene: TRBJ1-1
V gene: TRBV29-1
CDR3 protein: CSVEDNGQNTEAFF
CDR3 DNA: TGCAGCGTTGAGGACAACGGGCAGAACACTGAAGCTTTCTTT

clone size: many
CDR3 length: 11
D gene: NA
J gene: TRBJ1-1
V gene: TRBV29-1
CDR3 protein: CSVETSTEAFF
CDR3 DNA: TGCAGCGTTGAAACAAGCACTGAAGCTTTCTTT

clone size: once
CDR3 length: 15
D gene: TRBD1
J gene: TRBJ1-4
V gene: TRBV4-3
CDR3 protein: CASSQTGQGSEKLFF
CDR3 DNA: TGCGCCAGCAGCCAGACGGGACAGGGTAGTGAAAAACTGTTTTTT

clone size: few
CDR3 length: 12
D gene: TRBD1
J gene: TRBJ1-5
V gene: TRBV20-1
CDR3 protein: CCFGTGAQPQHF
CDR3 DNA: TGCTGCTTTGGGACAGGGGCTCAGCCCCAGCATTTT

clone size: NA
CDR3 length: 13
D gene: NA
J gene: TRBJ1-1
V gene: TRBV2
CDR3 protein: CASSRLPGVEAFF
CDR3 DNA: TGTGCCAGCAGCAGACTACCGGGAGTGGAAGCTTTCTTT

clone size: many
CDR3 length: 13
D gene: TRBD1
J gene: TRBJ1-5
V gene: TRBV29-1
CDR3 protein: CSVGDRGDQPQHF
CDR3 DNA: TGCAGCGTTGGAGACAGGGGAGATCAGCCCCAGCATTTT

clone size: many
CDR3 length: 12
D gene: NA
J gene: TRBJ2-7
V gene: TRBV6-6
CDR3 protein: CASSTEFPEQYF
CDR3 DNA: TGTGCCAGCAGTACAGAGTTCCCCGAGCAGTACTTC

clone size: many
CDR3 length: 14
D gene: NA
J gene: TRBJ2-5
V gene: TRBV20-1
CDR3 protein: CSARFPLLQETQYF
CDR3 DNA: TGCAGTGCTAGATTTCCCCTGCTGCAAGAGACCCAGTACTTC

clone size: NA
CDR3 length: 16
D gene: NA
J gene: TRBJ1-5
V gene: TRBV20-1
CDR3 protein: CSATPAGATFNQPQHF
CDR3 DNA: TGCAGTGCTACCCCGGCGGGCGCAACCTTCAATCAGCCCCAGCATTTT

clone size: once
CDR3 length: 10
D gene: NA
J gene: TRBJ1-4
V gene: TRBV11-2
CDR3 protein: CASTEGSLLF
CDR3 DNA: TGTGCCAGCACCGAAGGGAGTCTCCTTTTT

clone size: NA
CDR3 length: 15
D gene: NA
J gene: TRBJ2-2
V gene: TRBV5-4
CDR3 protein: CASSSGGSRTGELFF
CDR3 DNA: TGTGCCAGCAGCTCCGGGGGCTCGAGGACCGGGGAGCTGTTTTTT

clone size: few
CDR3 length: 14
D gene: NA
J gene: TRBJ1-1
V gene: TRBV19
CDR3 protein: CASSKGPVNTEAFF
CDR3 DNA: TGTGCCAGTAGCAAAGGACCCGTGAACACTGAAGCTTTCTTT

clone size: NA
CDR3 length: 11
D gene: NA
J gene: TRBJ2-7
V gene: TRBV30
CDR3 protein: CAWSVQYEQYF
CDR3 DNA: TGTGCCTGGAGTGTACAATACGAGCAGTACTTC

clone size: many
CDR3 length: 14
D gene: TRBD1
J gene: TRBJ1-4
V gene: TRBV7-9
CDR3 protein: CASSLGQGFEKLFF
CDR3 DNA: TGCGCCAGCAGCTTGGGACAGGGTTTTGAAAAACTGTTTTTT

clone size: NA
CDR3 length: 15
D gene: TRBD2
J gene: TRBJ2-5
V gene: TRBV29-1
CDR3 protein: CSALATGLAQETQYF
CDR3 DNA: TGCAGCGCTCTAGCGACAGGACTAGCACAAGAGACCCAGTACTTC

clone size: NA
CDR3 length: 14
D gene: TRBD1
J gene: TRBJ1-4
V gene: TRBV10-3
CDR3 protein: CAISEGQGAEKLFF
CDR3 DNA: TGTGCCATCAGTGAGGGACAGGGGGCTGAAAAACTGTTTTTT